These 14 T cell receptor beta chains came from one sample sequenced in a study of ipilimumab plus nivolumab after autologous stem cell transplantation. Produced via immunoSEQ multiplex PCR; TCRdb's table is partial and in-frame only. The data show tens of thousands of clones, 83% seen once. The source material was PBMCs, sampled in a trial of ipilimumab plus nivolumab as post-transplant consolidation. Receptors originate from a male donor with diffuse large B-cell lymphoma.

This clone was detected only once. The chain couples TRBV7-2 to TRBJ2-7, with 10 bases that match TRBD2. Germline V gives CDR1 SGHTA, CDR2 FQGNSA. CDR3 length: 16 amino acids. V lost 5 bases to trimming and J lost 2 bases; unmatched junction nucleotides: 9. CDR3 loop: CASSPSSGGATYEQYF. The CDR3 DNA is TGTGCCAGCAGCCCCTCAAGCGGGGGGGCCACCTACGAGCAGTACTTC. Using reference TRBV7-2 and TRBJ2-7 for the parts outside the CDR3, the full variable domain is GAGVSQSPSNKVTEKGKDVELRCDPISGHTALYWYRQSLGQGLEFLIYFQGNSAPDKSGLPSDRFSAERTGGSVSTLTIQRTQQEDSAVYLCASSPSSGGATYEQYFGPGTRLTVT.

The rearrangement joins TRBV7-6 to TRBJ1-6, with a weak D call TRBD1 (5 bases). The CDR3 is 15 residues long. Per germline, CDR1 SGHVS and CDR2 FNYEAQ. V shed 1 base and J shed 10 bases, with 14 bases lying between them. The CDR3 loop reads CASSLEAEGESPLHF. The CDR3, as DNA: TGTGCCAGCAGCTTAGAGGCAGAAGGGGAGTCACCCCTCCACTTT.

The V gene is TRBV2, the J gene TRBJ1-2; tentative D call: TRBD1 (5 bases). The germline V gene has CDR1 SNHLY and CDR2 FYNNEI. CDR3 size: 15 residues. Trimming removed 4 bases at V and 5 bases at J, with 17 bases between. CDR3 in DNA: TGTGCCAGCAGTGGGGGGGGAAATTCACAGTATGGCTACACCTTC. The encoded protein is CASSGGGNSQYGYTF.

In its sample, this clone was seen a few times. The chain recombines TRBV5-1 with TRBJ1-1; no definite D call. Trimming took 0 bases from V and 5 from J, leaving 5 bases between them. Germline assignment: CDR1 SGHRS and CDR2 YFSETQ. The CDR3 runs 12 residues. CDR3 nucleotide sequence: TGCGCCAGCAGCTTGGACCTTACTGAAGCTTTCTTT. Amino acid sequence: CASSLDLTEAFF. The variable domain in full, with the rest retrieved from reference TRBV5-1 and TRBJ1-1, is KAGVTQTPRYLIKTRGQQVTLSCSPISGHRSVSWYQQTPGQGLQFLFEYFSETQRNKGNFPGRFSGRQFSNSRSEMNVSTLELGDSALYLCASSLDLTEAFFGQGTRLTVV.

The V call is TRBV27, the J call TRBJ1-5; 10 bases are a match to TRBD1. V was clipped by 5 bases and J by 2 bases; unmatched bases: 12. CDR1 and CDR2 (germline): MNHEY, SMNVEV (reference sequence). The CDR3 covers 18 residues. CDR3 nucleotide sequence: TGTGCCAGCAGTCCCAGGGGACAGGGGTTGAATCGCAATCAGCCCCAGCATTTT. Residues: CASSPRGQGLNRNQPQHF.

The DNA of the CDR3 is TGTGCCAGCAGTTACTCGCGGACACAAGAGACCCAGTACTTC. Translating it yields CASSYSRTQETQYF. This rearrangement joins TRBV6-5 to TRBJ2-5, with a weak D call TRBD1 (5 bases). Trimming pared 0 bases from V and 2 bases from J, leaving 7 bases between. The CDR3 loop spans 14 amino acids. Germline assignment: CDR1 MNHEY and CDR2 SVGAGI.

The V gene is TRBV7-8, the J gene TRBJ2-7; 9 nucleotides agree with TRBD1. The germline gives CDR1 SGHVS, CDR2 FQNEAQ. With 6 bases clipped from V and 6 bases from J, the junction kept 3 bases outside the gene matches. The length of the CDR3 is 12 residues. As DNA, the CDR3 is TGTGCCAGCAGACAGGGGGCGGGCGAGCAGTACTTC. It translates to CASRQGAGEQYF.

The rearrangement joins TRBV9 to TRBJ2-1; D might be TRBD2 (5 bases). Germline assignment: CDR1 SGDLS and CDR2 YYNGEE. V shed 1 base and J shed 5 bases, with 13 bases lying between them. The length of the CDR3 is 15 residues. In nucleotides, the CDR3 is TGTGCCAGCAGCGTACTAGCCATATTAAACAATGAGCAGTTCTTC. Translating it yields CASSVLAILNNEQFF.

This clone was picked up many times. The genes are TRBV27 and TRBJ1-3; no clear D. The CDR3 is 15 residues long. The V gene's germline CDR1 is MNHEY and CDR2 SMNVEV (reference sequence). V lost 0 bases to trimming and J lost 0 bases, with 6 bases between them. The DNA for the CDR3 is TGTGCCAGCAGTTTATCAGGCAACTCTGGAAACACCATATATTTT. Its protein is CASSLSGNSGNTIYF.

This sequence joins TRBV13 and TRBJ1-2; D is unclear. The V gene's germline CDR1 is PRHDT and CDR2 FYEKMQ (reference sequence). The germline V and J ends were trimmed by 6 bases and 2 bases, with 16 bases remaining between them. The CDR3 loop spans 15 amino acids. CDR3 coding DNA: TGTGCCAGCAGTTATGGATTGGGAACGAACTATGGCTACACCTTC. This sequence encodes CASSYGLGTNYGYTF. The full variable domain, completed using reference TRBV13 and TRBJ1-2, is AAGVIQSPRHLIKEKRETATLKCYPIPRHDTVYWYQQGPGQDPQFLISFYEKMQSDKGSIPDRFSAQQFSDYHSELNMSSLELGDSALYFCASSYGLGTNYGYTFGSGTRLTVV.

The rearrangement links TRBV14 to TRBJ1-1, with TRBD1 as a possible D gene (6 bases). The CDR3 runs 15 residues. Germline V lookup: CDR1 SGHDN, CDR2 FVKESK. Trimming took off 4 bases at V and 4 bases at J, with 16 bases between the two ends. The CDR3 bases are TGTGCCAGCAGCCGGTACAGGGTAAGGTCCACTGAAGCTTTCTTT. Its protein product is CASSRYRVRSTEAFF.

The chain combines TRBV5-4 with TRBJ2-7; D ambiguous. The CDR3 is made up of 14 amino acids. Germline V gives CDR1 SGHNT, CDR2 YYREEE (reference sequence). V was clipped by 3 bases and J by 1 base, with 11 bases between them. This chain's CDR3 is CASSSRGSSYEQYF. CDR3 sequence (DNA): TGTGCCAGCAGCTCAAGAGGCAGTTCCTACGAGCAGTACTTC.

The chain employs TRBV7-9 and TRBJ1-1; a weak D match, TRBD1 (5 bases). This CDR3 is built from 15 residues. The V end was cut by 4 bases, the J end by 1 base, with 13 bases between. Germline-derived CDR1 and CDR2 are SEHNR and FQNEAQ (reference sequence). The CDR3 DNA sequence: TGTGCCAGCAGCTCGGGGGGACCGTGGAACACTGAAGCTTTCTTT. Protein product: CASSSGGPWNTEAFF.

V gene TRBV2 combines with J gene TRBJ1-2; D gene ambiguous. V lost 2 bases to trimming and J lost 3 bases, with 10 bases between them. Germline V gene data show CDR1 as SNHLY and CDR2 as FYNNEI. The CDR3 loop spans 14 amino acids. The CDR3 DNA reads as TGTGCCAGCAGTGAACCCCGACTGCACTATGGCTACACCTTC. Translated, it gives CASSEPRLHYGYTF.